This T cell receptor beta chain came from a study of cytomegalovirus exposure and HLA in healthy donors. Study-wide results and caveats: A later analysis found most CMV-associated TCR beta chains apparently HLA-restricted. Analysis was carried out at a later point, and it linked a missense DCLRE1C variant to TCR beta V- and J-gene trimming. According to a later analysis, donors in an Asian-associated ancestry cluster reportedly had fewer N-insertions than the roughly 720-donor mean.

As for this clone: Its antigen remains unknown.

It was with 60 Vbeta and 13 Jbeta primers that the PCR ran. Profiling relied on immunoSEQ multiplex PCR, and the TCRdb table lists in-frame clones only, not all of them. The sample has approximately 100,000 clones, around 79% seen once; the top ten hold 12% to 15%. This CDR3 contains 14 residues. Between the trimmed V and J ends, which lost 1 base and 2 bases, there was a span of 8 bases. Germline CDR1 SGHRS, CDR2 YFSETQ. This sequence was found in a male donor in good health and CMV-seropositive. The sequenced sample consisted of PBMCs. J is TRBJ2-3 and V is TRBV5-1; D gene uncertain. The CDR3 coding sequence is TGCGCCAGCAGCTTGAGCACAGCCACAGATACGCAGTATTTT. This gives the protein CASSLSTATDTQYF.